The 28 T cell receptor beta chains in this list originate from one sample, sequenced in a study of T cells in Graves' hyperthyroidism and ophthalmopathy. TCR beta CDR3 sequences were amplified from RNA transcripts. The HTBI primer set was used in a first-round RT-PCR of the TCR CDR3. MiXCR, applied by TCRdb to the multiplex PCR reads, yields one record per CDR3 protein. In the table there are about 560,000 distinct CDR3 sequences, approximately 44% of which are singletons. Material: peripheral blood or thyroid tissue (not recorded which). All receptors derive from a woman younger than 30 with Graves' hyperthyroidism.

The chain employs TRBV5-1 and TRBJ2-2, with D uncertain. The germline V gene encodes CDR1 SGHRS and CDR2 YFSETQ. Trimming cost V 0 bases and J 1 base, with 4 bases left between them. The CDR3 covers 14 residues. The CDR3: CASSLVVNTGELFF. The CDR3 nucleotides read TGCGCCAGCAGCTTGGTCGTGAACACCGGGGAGCTGTTTTTT. The full variable domain, rest sourced from reference TRBV5-1 and TRBJ2-2, is KAGVTQTPRYLIKTRGQQVTLSCSPISGHRSVSWYQQTPGQGLQFLFEYFSETQRNKGNFPGRFSGRQFSNSRSEMNVSTLELGDSALYLCASSLVVNTGELFFGEGSRLTVL.

The chain links TRBV2 to TRBJ2-7; 7 bases map to TRBD2. There are 16 residues in the CDR3. V was pared by 5 bases and J by 7 bases, with 17 bases of the junction left unmatched. Looked up from germline, CDR1 is SNHLY and CDR2 is FYNNEI. CDR3 sequence reads: CASSPDSAIPGGEQYF. The CDR3 DNA follows: TGTGCCAGCAGTCCTGACTCGGCTATACCCGGGGGGGAGCAGTACTTC.

The chain is built from TRBV29-1 and TRBJ1-5, with 11 bases lining up with TRBD1. The J segment lost 7 bases and the V segment lost 7 bases, leaving 6 bases of the junction unmatched. The germline V gene encodes CDR1 SQVTM and CDR2 ANQGSEA. This CDR3 has 13 residues. CDR3 DNA: TGCAGCGGGCTGGGACAGGGGGGGCAGCCCCAGCATTTT. It translates to CSGLGQGGQPQHF.

The chain carries TRBV5-1 and TRBJ2-7; D not certain. The CDR3 runs to 12 residues. Per germline, CDR1 SGHRS and CDR2 YFSETQ. The CDR3 is CATTRSIYEQYF. CDR3 DNA: TGCGCTACTACCAGGTCCATCTACGAGCAGTACTTC. Looking up the rest from reference TRBV5-1 and TRBJ2-7 gives the full variable domain: KAGVTQTPRYLIKTRGQQVTLSCSPISGHRSVSWYQQTPGQGLQFLFEYFSETQRNKGNFPGRFSGRQFSNSRSEMNVSTLELGDSALYLCATTRSIYEQYFGPGTRLTVT.

Comments on this clonotype: The conserved final phenylalanine or tryptophan is absent from the CDR3, which likely points to a read error. The CDR3 reads CASSLRRGDGYTL. The CDR3 DNA sequence: TGTGCCAGCAGTTTACGCAGGGGGGATGGCTACACCCTC. The rearrangement links TRBV28 to TRBJ1-2; 7 nucleotides match TRBD1. Germline V CDR1 and CDR2: MDHEN, SYDVKM. This CDR3 is 13 amino acids long. V was clipped by 2 bases and J by 6 bases; unmatched bases: 3.

This clonotype was counted ten times or more. The chain carries TRBV9 and TRBJ1-2; D is uncertain. This CDR3 is 14 amino acids long. Trimming left V 0 bases short and J 4 bases short, with 10 bases between. From germline, CDR1 is SGDLS and CDR2 YYNGEE. CDR3 sequence (DNA): TGTGCCAGCAGCGTAGCCCCTGGTCCCTATGGCTACACCTTC. Encoded protein: CASSVAPGPYGYTF.

J is TRBJ2-7 and V is TRBV6-6; D possibly corresponds to TRBD1 (6 bases). The germline gives CDR1 MNHNY, CDR2 SVGAGI (reference sequence). CDR3 length: 14 amino acids. The germline V and J ends were trimmed by 5 bases and 4 bases, with 15 bases remaining between them. Here the CDR3 DNA reads TGTGCCAGCAGTCCAACCAACAGGGATTACGAGCAGTACTTC. Its protein is CASSPTNRDYEQYF.

Note on this clonotype: This may come from a read error, since a much larger clone is one base off. The chain carries TRBV9 and TRBJ2-5; TRBD1 or TRBD2 may be the D gene (5 bases each). This CDR3 has 13 residues. CDR1 and CDR2 from the germline V gene are SGDLS and YYNGEE. Trimming removed 2 bases from V and 4 bases from J, with 9 bases in between. As DNA, the CDR3 is TGTGCCAGCAGCGTTGACAGCGGAGAGACCCAGTACTTC. This encodes CASSVDSGETQYF.

The V and J genes are TRBV7-9 and TRBJ2-7; 7 bases are shared with TRBD1. The V segment lost 3 bases and the J segment 3 bases; nucleotides outside the gene matches: 5. Germline V CDR1 and CDR2: SEHNR, FQNEAQ (reference sequence). This CDR3 has 14 residues. The CDR3 bases are TGTGCCAGCAGCTTGGGACAGAGTAACTACGAGCAGTACTTC. Translating gives CASSLGQSNYEQYF.

This chain connects TRBV7-2 to TRBJ1-2; D gene uncertain. The CDR3 has 16 amino acids. Germline V gives CDR1 SGHTA, CDR2 FQGNSA. V lost 4 bases and J lost 2, with 17 bases in between. The CDR3 DNA is TGTGCCAGCAGCTCCCCAAGCCGCGGGGTGAACTATGGCTACACCTTC. Translation: CASSSPSRGVNYGYTF.

This clonotype was found many times. This chain links TRBV7-2 with TRBJ2-5, with 7 bases identical to TRBD1. Germline V gene sequence: CDR1 SGHTA, CDR2 FQGNSA. The CDR3 is 15 amino acids. V dropped 5 bases and J dropped 4; count of bases not matched to a gene: 10. The CDR3 sequence: CASSTSRGLGETQYF. The CDR3, as DNA: TGTGCCAGCAGCACTTCTAGGGGGCTCGGAGAGACCCAGTACTTC. Full variable domain (outside the CDR3, taken from reference TRBV7-2 and TRBJ2-5): GAGVSQSPSNKVTEKGKDVELRCDPISGHTALYWYRQSLGQGLEFLIYFQGNSAPDKSGLPSDRFSAERTGGSVSTLTIQRTQQEDSAVYLCASSTSRGLGETQYFGPGTRLLVL.

Ten or more counts support this clonotype. The junction departs from germline at one end; a sequencing error may be responsible. V and J are TRBV12-3 or TRBV12-4 and TRBJ1-5, with D uncertain. This CDR3 comprises 13 residues. CDR3 nucleotide sequence: TGTGCCAGCAGCTTAGAGGCCAATCAGCCCCAGCATTTT. Translated: CASSLEANQPQHF.

This rearrangement joins TRBV2 to TRBJ1-2; 10 nucleotides align to TRBD1. There are 15 residues in the CDR3. V trimming: 5 bases; J trimming: 8 bases; junction bases outside the gene matches: 11. Per germline, CDR1 SNHLY and CDR2 FYNNEI. Here the CDR3 DNA reads TGTGCCAGCAGTTTAGGTCACGGACAGGGGGGAGGCTACACCTTC. This sequence encodes CASSLGHGQGGGYTF. Based on the CDR3 plus reference TRBV2 and TRBJ1-2, the full variable domain is EPEVTQTPSHQVTQMGQEVILRCVPISNHLYFYWYRQILGQKVEFLVSFYNNEISEKSEIFDDQFSVERPDGSNFTLKIRSTKLEDSAMYFCASSLGHGQGGGYTFGSGTRLTVV.

This clonotype showed up many times. V gene TRBV25-1 combines with J gene TRBJ1-1; TRBD1 aligns across 8 bases. This CDR3 has 15 residues. CDR1 MGHDK and CDR2 SYGVNS come from the germline V gene. With V trimmed by 3 bases and J by 6 bases, 9 bases remained unmatched. The CDR3 loop is CASSDGSGGFPEAFF. The CDR3 DNA is TGTGCCAGCAGTGACGGGTCAGGGGGCTTCCCTGAAGCTTTCTTT.

The V and J genes are TRBV10-2 and TRBJ1-1, with no clear D. The CDR3 has 13 amino acids. Germline assignment: CDR1 WSHSY and CDR2 SAAADI. V dropped 6 bases and J dropped 6 bases, with 14 bases sitting between them. CDR3 amino acids: CASRDAGFPEAFF. The CDR3 region has the DNA TGCGCCAGCAGGGACGCGGGTTTCCCTGAAGCTTTCTTT.

This clonotype was seen more than once but under ten times. The chain links TRBV24-1 to TRBJ2-5, with a weak D call TRBD1 (6 bases). V shed 9 bases and J shed 5 bases, with 12 bases lying between them. The CDR3 sequence is 12 residues long. CDR1 KGHDR and CDR2 SFDVKD come from the germline V gene. The CDR3, as DNA: TGTGCCACCCAGGGGCCGGAGGAGACCCAGTACTTC. This sequence encodes CATQGPEETQYF.

This clonotype was picked up a small number of times. The V gene is TRBV7-8, the J gene TRBJ2-5; no firm D call. The CDR3 spans 13 residues. The V and J ends lost 4 bases and 3 bases respectively, with 9 bases between them. The germline V gene encodes CDR1 SGHVS and CDR2 FQNEAQ. CDR3 sequence reads: CASSSPLKETQYF. CDR3 coding DNA: TGTGCCAGCAGCTCCCCCTTAAAAGAGACCCAGTACTTC.

A note on this clonotype: A much larger clone differs from this one at a single base, so this may be a read error. Given the absence of the conserved phenylalanine or tryptophan at the CDR3 end, a read error is likely. The rearrangement joins TRBV15 to TRBJ1-2; TRBD1 agrees at 7 bases. The CDR3 loop spans 16 amino acids. Germline CDR1 LNHNV, CDR2 YYDKDF (reference sequence). The V gene end was trimmed by 1 base and the J gene end by 4 bases; junction bases not matched to a gene: 9. The CDR3 region has the DNA TGTGCCACCAGCAGAGCTTACAGGGGTAAACGCTATGGCTACACCCTC. Translated: CATSRAYRGKRYGYTL.

As concerns this clonotype: With a much larger clone just one base away, this may be a read error. The CDR3 loop reads CAISEGGFTGAFF. Here the CDR3 DNA reads TGTGCCATCAGTGAAGGGGGATTCACTGGAGCTTTCTTT. V and J are TRBV10-3 and TRBJ1-1; D perhaps matches TRBD1 (6 bases). CDR3 length: 13 amino acids. Germline V CDR1 and CDR2: ENHRY, SYGVKD.

This chain uses TRBV2 with TRBJ1-1; D unclear. V was shortened by 7 bases and J by 6 bases, with 6 bases between the two germline ends. The CDR3 is 10 amino acids. Germline CDR1 SNHLY, CDR2 FYNNEI. The CDR3 protein is CASMEAEAFF. In nucleotides, the CDR3 is TGTGCCAGCATGGAGGCTGAAGCTTTCTTT.

This clonotype was counted many times. The chain combines TRBV5-8 with TRBJ2-5, with D possibly being TRBD2 (5 bases). Trimming cost V 2 bases and J 9 bases, with 8 bases left between them. This CDR3 is built from 11 residues. The V gene's germline CDR1 is SGHTS and CDR2 YDEGEE. In DNA, the CDR3 is TGTGCCAGCAGCTTTAGGGAGTCCCAGTACTTC. Amino acid sequence: CASSFRESQYF.

The chain is built from TRBV12-3 or TRBV12-4 and TRBJ2-5; D is uncertain. The J call may be in error: the DNA end matches TRBJ2-7 better. The CDR3 sequence is 12 residues long. In DNA form, the CDR3 reads TGTGCCAGGGCCCTGGGCGGCGACGAGCAGTACTTC. The encoded protein is CARALGGDEQYF.

The sample holds one count of this clonotype. The chain has TRBV2 and TRBJ1-3; no clear D. Trimming took 2 bases from V and 0 from J, leaving 11 bases between them. Germline V gives CDR1 SNHLY, CDR2 FYNNEI. The CDR3 has 16 amino acids. DNA for the CDR3: TGTGCCAGCAGTGAATGGGAGGAAAGCTCTGGAAACACCATATATTTT. It yields the protein CASSEWEESSGNTIYF.

This clonotype occurred many times. The chain combines TRBV19 with TRBJ2-5, with D unclear. The CDR3 is made up of 15 amino acids. Germline V gene sequence: CDR1 LNHDA, CDR2 SQIVND (reference sequence). V shed 2 bases and J shed 5 bases, with 15 bases lying between them. CDR3 nucleotides: TGTGCCAGTAGTATATCGCGCCGGGCCGGGGAGACCCAGTACTTC. Encoded protein: CASSISRRAGETQYF.

The chain links TRBV7-2 to TRBJ2-7; tentative D call: TRBD2 (5 bases). The germline V and J ends were trimmed by 2 bases and 5 bases, with 10 bases remaining between them. CDR1 is SGHTA, CDR2 FQGNSA, per germline. The length of the CDR3 is 13 residues. CDR3 DNA: TGTGCCAGCAGCTTAATCACCGGGGACGAGCAGTACTTC. Its protein product is CASSLITGDEQYF. Supplemented by reference TRBV7-2 and TRBJ2-7, the full variable domain reads GAGVSQSPSNKVTEKGKDVELRCDPISGHTALYWYRQSLGQGLEFLIYFQGNSAPDKSGLPSDRFSAERTGGSVSTLTIQRTQQEDSAVYLCASSLITGDEQYFGPGTRLTVT.

This clonotype was observed a handful of times. The CDR3 end shows no conserved phenylalanine or tryptophan, and so a read error is likely. No DNA is shown, since the ends of the CDR3 on it are uncertain; the CDR3 is the one TCRdb lists. This chain uses TRBV7-2 with TRBJ2-7. Including both end residues, the CDR3 is 9 amino acids long. Germline lookup yields CDR1 SGHTA and CDR2 FQGNSA. CDR3: CASSLAAHQ.

The genes are TRBV5-8 and TRBJ2-7, with 10 bases identical to TRBD2. Germline V gene data show CDR1 as SGHTS and CDR2 as YDEGEE. The CDR3 contains 16 residues. V shed 2 bases, J shed 9 bases, and the junction held 14 bases outside the gene matches. The CDR3 protein is CASSLGPSGSVEVQYF. The CDR3 coding sequence is TGTGCCAGCAGCTTAGGTCCTAGCGGGAGTGTCGAGGTGCAGTACTTC.

About this clonotype itself: Compared with germline, one end of the junction differs, possibly owing to a read error. V is TRBV7-9 and J is TRBJ2-5, with 10 bases lining up with TRBD2. From germline, CDR1 is SEHNR and CDR2 FQNEAQ (reference sequence). The CDR3 sequence is 16 residues long. CDR3 nucleotides: TGTGCCAGCAGCCCCCTCTGGACTAGCGGTCAAGAGGCCCAGTACTTC. This gives the protein CASSPLWTSGQEAQYF.